The 20 T cell receptor beta chains given below trace back to one sample, sequenced in a study of a mutant IDH1 vaccine in newly diagnosed glioma. For these TCRs, the target antigens are not known. Time point noted: week 11, during vaccination. In every dose of vaccine, 300 ug of mutant IDH1 20-mer peptide was given alongside topical imiquimod. Libraries were prepared by immunoSEQ multiplex PCR; TCRdb keeps only in-frame clonotypes and omits some of them. The repertoire has some 25,000 clones, 60% to 80% of them found once; the top ten carry approximately 9.5%. This material consisted of PBMCs, taken from a glioma patient whose treatment included an IDH1 peptide vaccine. These receptors originate from a woman aged 18-29 years with glioma.

The chain carries TRBV6-5 and TRBJ1-1; TRBD1 might be the D (6 bases). Trimming removed 7 bases at V and 5 bases at J, with 17 bases between. Germline V gene lookup returns CDR1 MNHEY and CDR2 SVGAGI. CDR3 length: 14 amino acids. CDR3 loop: CASIRVGGLTEAFF. As DNA, the CDR3 is TGTGCCAGCATTAGGGTCGGGGGGCTGACTGAAGCTTTCTTT.

This clone showed up just once. The rearrangement joins TRBV19 to TRBJ1-4, with TRBD1 as a possible D gene (5 bases). The CDR3 is 13 residues long. V lost 7 bases and J lost 4, with 10 bases in between. Germline lookup yields CDR1 LNHDA and CDR2 SQIVND (reference sequence). CDR3 nucleotides: TGTGCCAGTATAGGGGCTTTTAATGAAAAACTGTTTTTT. As protein: CASIGAFNEKLFF.

The J gene is TRBJ2-1, the V gene TRBV29-1, with TRBD1 identical over 9 bases. The J segment lost 6 bases and the V segment lost 5 bases, leaving 8 bases of the junction unmatched. The CDR3 runs to 14 residues. From germline, CDR1 is SQVTM and CDR2 ANQGSEA. The CDR3 sequence is CSVKATGGPNEQFF. The CDR3, as DNA: TGCAGCGTTAAAGCTACAGGGGGCCCCAATGAGCAGTTCTTC.

This chain connects TRBV2 to TRBJ1-2; no clear D gene. Trimming stripped 7 bases from V and 5 bases from J, with 8 bases between. CDR3 length equals 11 residues. In germline, CDR1 is SNHLY, CDR2 FYNNEI. This CDR3 reads CASIEGYGYTF. CDR3 nucleotide sequence: TGTGCCAGCATTGAGGGTTATGGCTACACCTTC. The complete variable domain, with remaining parts taken from reference TRBV2 and TRBJ1-2, reads EPEVTQTPSHQVTQMGQEVILRCVPISNHLYFYWYRQILGQKVEFLVSFYNNEISEKSEIFDDQFSVERPDGSNFTLKIRSTKLEDSAMYFCASIEGYGYTFGSGTRLTVV.

This chain joins TRBV6-1 and TRBJ2-7, with 13 bases lining up with TRBD2. The CDR3 length is 14 residues. Germline V gene sequence: CDR1 MNHNS, CDR2 SASEGT. The J segment lost 4 bases and the V segment lost 6 bases, leaving 3 bases of the junction unmatched. CDR3 bases: TGTGCCAGCAGGCCGGGACTAGCGGGATACGAGCAGTACTTC. The encoded protein is CASRPGLAGYEQYF.

The rearrangement joins TRBV7-2 to TRBJ2-1; 9 nucleotides align to TRBD2. Trimming cost V 6 bases and J 2 bases; bases outside gene matches: 5. This CDR3 is built from 15 residues. Germline CDR1 SGHTA, CDR2 FQGNSA. Written as DNA, the CDR3 is TGTGCCAGCAGATTAACTAGCGGGCCCTACAATGAGCAGTTCTTC. Translated, it gives CASRLTSGPYNEQFF.

This clone has only one observation. The V call is TRBV30, the J call TRBJ1-6; TRBD1 agrees at 8 bases. This CDR3 comprises 17 residues. Germline CDR1 is GTSNPN and CDR2 is SVGIG (reference sequence). The ends lost 3 bases at V and 7 bases at J; junction bases unmatched: 14. The DNA of the CDR3 is TGTGCCTGGAGCCTCTGGTGGACAGGGCCTTCGAATTCACCCCTCCACTTT. Translation: CAWSLWWTGPSNSPLHF.

The chain carries TRBV7-6 and TRBJ1-1; D is unresolved. The CDR3 runs to 15 residues. Germline CDR1 is SGHVS and CDR2 is FNYEAQ. Deletions cut 5 bases from V and 6 bases from J, with 19 bases between. The CDR3, as DNA: TGTGCCAGCAGCCCGGACCTTACTCTTGTCGCTGAAGCTTTCTTT. It codes for CASSPDLTLVAEAFF.

A few counts support this clone. The chain couples TRBV10-3 to TRBJ1-1; D remains unclear. This CDR3 is built from 11 residues. Trimming cost V 2 bases and J 2 bases, with 0 bases left between them. CDR1 and CDR2 from the germline V gene are ENHRY and SYGVKD. CDR3 coding DNA: TGTGCCATCAGTGAGAACACTGAAGCTTTCTTT. It encodes CAISENTEAFF.

The gene calls are TRBV2 and TRBJ2-1, with TRBD1 identical over 8 bases. CDR3 length: 13 amino acids. The germline gives CDR1 SNHLY, CDR2 FYNNEI. The V gene end was trimmed by 11 bases and the J gene end by 6 bases; junction bases not matched to a gene: 9. The CDR3 DNA sequence: TGTGCCGGAGACAGGGGCCCGGCCAATGAGCAGTTCTTC. It yields the protein CAGDRGPANEQFF.

The chain recombines TRBV10-3 with TRBJ2-7; the D gene is possibly TRBD1 (6 bases). Germline CDR1 ENHRY, CDR2 SYGVKD. The CDR3 is 13 residues long. The V gene lost 3 bases and the J gene lost 6 bases, with 12 bases spanning the gap. CDR3 DNA: TGTGCCATCAGTGACCCCGCAGGGGCCGAGCAGTACTTC. As protein: CAISDPAGAEQYF.

The chain carries TRBV2 and TRBJ2-3, with TRBD2 matching 13 bases. CDR1 is SNHLY and CDR2 is FYNNEI in the germline V gene. With 6 bases clipped from V and 5 bases from J, the junction kept 5 bases outside the gene matches. This CDR3 has 15 amino acids. This CDR3 is CASRLAGGHRDTQYF. In nucleotides, the CDR3 is TGTGCCAGCAGACTAGCGGGGGGGCATAGAGATACGCAGTATTTT.

The chain recombines TRBV7-8 with TRBJ2-5; 9 nucleotides match TRBD1. Trimming took 7 bases from V and 5 from J; bases not matched to a gene: 8. The CDR3 extends over 14 amino acids. Germline loops: CDR1 SGHVS, CDR2 FQNEAQ. The CDR3 spells CASTRQGVGETQYF. DNA of the CDR3: TGTGCCAGCACTCGACAGGGGGTGGGGGAGACCCAGTACTTC. The variable domain in full, completed from reference TRBV7-8 and TRBJ2-5, reads GAGVSQSPRYKVAKRGQDVALRCDPISGHVSLFWYQQALGQGPEFLTYFQNEAQLDKSGLPSDRFFAERPEGSVSTLKIQRTQQEDSAVYLCASTRQGVGETQYFGPGTRLLVL.

The gene calls are TRBV18 and TRBJ1-2; D might be TRBD1 (5 bases). The germline V and J ends were trimmed by 0 bases and 1 base, with 12 bases remaining between them. Looked up from germline, CDR1 is KGHSH and CDR2 is LQKENI. The CDR3 is made up of 16 amino acids. The CDR3 DNA follows: TGTGCCAGCTCACCACCCCTCCAGGGCCTTAACTATGGCTACACCTTC. This gives the protein CASSPPLQGLNYGYTF.

This clone appeared a single time. The chain is built from TRBV9 and TRBJ2-7, with TRBD2 identical over 11 bases. CDR1 SGDLS and CDR2 YYNGEE come from the germline V gene. V gave up 3 bases and J gave up 9 bases; unmatched junction bases: 11. The CDR3 extends over 15 amino acids. DNA for the CDR3: TGTGCCAGCAGCGCCGGGACTAGCGGAGCTTGGGGGCAGTACTTC. It yields the protein CASSAGTSGAWGQYF.

J is TRBJ2-2 and V is TRBV5-1, with D unresolved. CDR3 size: 11 residues. Trimming took off 0 bases at V and 6 bases at J, with 0 bases between the two ends. Germline V gene data show CDR1 as SGHRS and CDR2 as YFSETQ. CDR3 nucleotides: TGCGCCAGCAGCTTGGCCGGGGAGCTGTTTTTT. Translation gives CASSLAGELFF.

By sample fraction, this clone is large. The CDR3: CASSQDLGGSPDTQYF. The CDR3 bases are TGCGCCAGCAGCCAAGATTTGGGCGGGAGCCCAGATACGCAGTATTTT. The chain recombines TRBV4-3 with TRBJ2-3; 7 bases agree with TRBD2. Germline values: CDR1 LGHNA, CDR2 YSLEER. Losses at the gene ends were 0 bases for V and 4 bases for J; bases not matched to a gene: 7. The CDR3 length is 16 residues.

J is TRBJ2-1 and V is TRBV4-1; 12 bases are shared with TRBD2. The CDR3 totals 18 residues. Trimming took 3 bases from V and 7 from J; bases not matched to a gene: 13. Germline V gene data show CDR1 as MGHRA and CDR2 as YSYEKL. DNA for the CDR3: TGCGCCAGCAGCCAGGGAGAGACCACTAGCGGGAGGAGGAATGAGCAGTTCTTC. Translating gives CASSQGETTSGRRNEQFF.

CDR3 sequence reads: CASSFLGETQYF. The CDR3 bases are TGTGCCAGCAGCTTCTTGGGAGAGACCCAGTACTTC. The chain carries TRBV7-9 and TRBJ2-5; D call uncertain. The germline V gene encodes CDR1 SEHNR and CDR2 FQNEAQ (reference sequence). CDR3 length: 12 amino acids. Trimming removed 3 bases from V and 4 bases from J, with 6 bases in between.

CDR3: CSVQANYGYTF. CDR3 DNA: TGCAGTGTCCAGGCTAACTATGGCTACACCTTC. The V call is TRBV20-1, the J call TRBJ1-2, with D uncertain. Germline V CDR1 and CDR2: DFQATT, SNEGSKA (reference sequence). This CDR3 has 11 amino acids. V dropped 7 bases and J dropped 0 bases, with 6 bases sitting between them.